This entry lists 9 T cell receptor beta chains sequenced from one sample in a study of control samples from healthy donors and cancer patients. Produced via immunoSEQ multiplex PCR; TCRdb's table is partial and in-frame only. The sample has fewer than 90,000 clones, 70% to 90% seen once. The source material was PBMCs. The receptor source for this set is a woman between 55 and 75 years old with head and neck cancer.

The V gene is TRBV19, the J gene TRBJ2-2; D is uncertain. This CDR3 comprises 14 residues. Trimming cost V 2 bases and J 0 bases, with 4 bases left between them. In germline, CDR1 is LNHDA, CDR2 SQIVND (reference sequence). The DNA for the CDR3 is TGTGCCAGTAGTATAACAGCGAACACCGGGGAGCTGTTTTTT. Translated: CASSITANTGELFF.

The genes are TRBV15 and TRBJ2-2, with D unclear. Trimming took off 0 bases at V and 1 base at J, with 6 bases between the two ends. The CDR3 extends over 15 amino acids. Looked up from germline, CDR1 is LNHNV and CDR2 is YYDKDF (reference sequence). The CDR3 nucleotides are TGTGCCACCAGCAGAGATGCCAGGAACACCGGGGAGCTGTTTTTT. The encoded protein is CATSRDARNTGELFF.

This clone was found a few times. The chain has TRBV5-4 and TRBJ2-5, with D tentatively TRBD2 (6 bases). This CDR3 is built from 14 residues. The V gene lost 4 bases and the J gene lost 5 bases, with 15 bases spanning the gap. Per germline, CDR1 SGHNT and CDR2 YYREEE (reference sequence). CDR3 bases: TGTGCCAGCAGCCGAAAAGCGGGCGGGGAGACCCAGTACTTC. The encoded protein is CASSRKAGGETQYF.

This rearrangement joins TRBV29-1 to TRBJ2-7; TRBD1 matches 8 bases. The germline gives CDR1 SQVTM, CDR2 ANQGSEA. V lost 4 bases, J lost 4 bases, and 3 bases stayed unmatched. CDR3 length: 12 residues. CDR3 region: CSVVTGGYEQYF. CDR3 DNA sequence: TGCAGCGTTGTTACAGGGGGGTACGAGCAGTACTTC.

There are a few counts of this clone. The genes are TRBV5-1 and TRBJ1-6; a weak D match, TRBD1 (5 bases). V was trimmed by 3 bases and J by 5 bases, leaving 12 bases between them. Germline V gene lookup returns CDR1 SGHRS and CDR2 YFSETQ. CDR3 length: 15 residues. Here the CDR3 reads CASSWDSADNSPLHF. The DNA for the CDR3 is TGCGCCAGCAGCTGGGACTCGGCCGATAATTCACCCCTCCACTTT.

The chain employs TRBV19 and TRBJ2-4; TRBD2 matches at 13 bases. V was pared by 8 bases and J by 6 bases, with 10 bases of the junction left unmatched. There are 16 residues in the CDR3. CDR1 and CDR2 (germline): LNHDA, SQIVND (reference sequence). CDR3 region: CASRYRTSGSGNIQYF. CDR3 sequence (DNA): TGTGCCAGTCGATATAGGACTAGCGGGAGTGGAAACATTCAGTACTTC.

This chain uses TRBV5-1 with TRBJ1-2, with D uncertain. This CDR3 spans 12 amino acids. From germline, CDR1 is SGHRS and CDR2 YFSETQ. Trimming cost V 4 bases and J 2 bases, with 6 bases left between them. CDR3 sequence: CASSDVNYGYTF. The CDR3 DNA is TGCGCCAGCAGCGACGTAAACTATGGCTACACCTTC.

This chain uses TRBV5-1 with TRBJ2-7; D unclear. This CDR3 is 10 amino acids long. Per the germline V gene, CDR1 is SGHRS and CDR2 is YFSETQ. The CDR3 reads CASSLARLKV. CDR3 DNA: TGCGCCAGCAGCTTGGCAAGGCTGAAGGTC.

The chain uses TRBV27 and TRBJ1-1; perhaps TRBD1 as D (6 bases). CDR1 MNHEY and CDR2 SMNVEV come from the germline V gene (reference sequence). Trimming shortened V by 3 bases and J by 1 base, and 39 bases separated the two germline ends. This CDR3 is built from 24 residues. The CDR3 DNA reads as TGTGCCAGCAGTTTCCACAGGGCCTATGTGTCCAATCGATCGGACCACCTTGAGAACACTGAAGCTTTCTTT. It yields the protein CASSFHRAYVSNRSDHLENTEAFF.